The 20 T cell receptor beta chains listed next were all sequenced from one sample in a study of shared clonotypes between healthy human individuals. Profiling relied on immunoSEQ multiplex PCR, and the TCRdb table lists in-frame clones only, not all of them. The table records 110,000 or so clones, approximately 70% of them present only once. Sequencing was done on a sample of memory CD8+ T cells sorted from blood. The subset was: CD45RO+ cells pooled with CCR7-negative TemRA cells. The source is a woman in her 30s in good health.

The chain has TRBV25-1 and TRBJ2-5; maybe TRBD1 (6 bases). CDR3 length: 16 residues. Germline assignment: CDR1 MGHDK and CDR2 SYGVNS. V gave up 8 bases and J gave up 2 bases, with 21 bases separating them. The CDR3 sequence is CASQPGPQGPQETQYF. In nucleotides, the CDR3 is TGTGCCAGCCAACCGGGACCACAGGGACCTCAAGAGACCCAGTACTTC.

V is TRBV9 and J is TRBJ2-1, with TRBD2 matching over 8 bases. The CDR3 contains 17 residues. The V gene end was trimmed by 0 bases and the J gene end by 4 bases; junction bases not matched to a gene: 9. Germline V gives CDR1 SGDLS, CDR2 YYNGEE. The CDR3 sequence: CASSVAWREDLYNEQFF. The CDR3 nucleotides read TGTGCCAGCAGCGTAGCGTGGCGGGAGGATCTTTACAATGAGCAGTTCTTC.

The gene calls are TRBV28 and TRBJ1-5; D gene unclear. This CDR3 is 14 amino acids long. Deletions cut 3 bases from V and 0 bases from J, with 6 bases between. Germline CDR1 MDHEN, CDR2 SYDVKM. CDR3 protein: CASSFRASNQPQHF. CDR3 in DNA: TGTGCCAGCAGTTTCCGGGCTAGCAATCAGCCCCAGCATTTT.

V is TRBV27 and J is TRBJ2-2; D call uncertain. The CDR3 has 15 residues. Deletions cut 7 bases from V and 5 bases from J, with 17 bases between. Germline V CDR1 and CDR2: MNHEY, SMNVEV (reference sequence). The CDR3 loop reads CASTDVSLGTGELFF. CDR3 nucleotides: TGTGCCAGCACCGACGTATCCCTAGGGACCGGGGAGCTGTTTTTT.

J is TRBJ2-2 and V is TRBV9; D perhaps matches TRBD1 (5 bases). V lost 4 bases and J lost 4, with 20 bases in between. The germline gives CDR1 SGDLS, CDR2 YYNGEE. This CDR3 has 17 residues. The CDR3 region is CASSPRVGQGRTGELFF. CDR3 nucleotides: TGTGCCAGCAGCCCAAGGGTGGGGCAGGGTCGCACCGGGGAGCTGTTTTTT.

The CDR3 region is CASSNDVQETQYF. The CDR3 nucleotides are TGTGCCAGCAGTAATGACGTCCAAGAGACCCAGTACTTC. The V call is TRBV6-6, the J call TRBJ2-5; no clear D gene. With 5 bases removed from V and 1 base from J, the gap between germline ends came to 8 bases. Germline CDR1 MNHNY, CDR2 SVGAGI (reference sequence). The CDR3 runs 13 residues.

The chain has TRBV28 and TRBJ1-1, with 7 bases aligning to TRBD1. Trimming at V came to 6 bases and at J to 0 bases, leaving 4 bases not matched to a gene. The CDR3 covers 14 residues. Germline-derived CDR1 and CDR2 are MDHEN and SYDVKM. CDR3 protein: CASRDTGVNTEAFF. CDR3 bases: TGTGCCAGCAGGGATACAGGGGTGAACACTGAAGCTTTCTTT.

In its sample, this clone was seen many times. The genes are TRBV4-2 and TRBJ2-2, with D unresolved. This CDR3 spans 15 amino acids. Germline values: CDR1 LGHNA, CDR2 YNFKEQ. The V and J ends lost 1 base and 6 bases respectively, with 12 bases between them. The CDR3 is CASSQVVGFSGELFF. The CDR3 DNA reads TGTGCCAGCAGCCAAGTAGTTGGCTTTTCCGGGGAGCTGTTTTTT.

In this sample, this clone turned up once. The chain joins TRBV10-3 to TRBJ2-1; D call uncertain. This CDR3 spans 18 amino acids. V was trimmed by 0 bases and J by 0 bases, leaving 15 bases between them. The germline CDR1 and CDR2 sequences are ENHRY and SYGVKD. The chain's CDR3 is CAISESGVLRSSYNEQFF. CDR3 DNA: TGTGCCATCAGTGAGTCGGGTGTGTTGAGAAGCTCCTACAATGAGCAGTTCTTC.

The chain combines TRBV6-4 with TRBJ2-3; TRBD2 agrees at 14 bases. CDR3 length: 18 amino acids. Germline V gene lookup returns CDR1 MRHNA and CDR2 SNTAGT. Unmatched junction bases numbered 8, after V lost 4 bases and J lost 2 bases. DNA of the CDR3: TGTGCCAGCAGTGCCGGGACTAGCGGGAGTGGTATCACAGATACGCAGTATTTT. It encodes CASSAGTSGSGITDTQYF.

DNA of the CDR3: TGCAGCGTTCGGCAGGCTGGAAACACCATATATTTT. Translation gives CSVRQAGNTIYF. The chain joins TRBV29-1 to TRBJ1-3; no reliable D call. Germline V gene data show CDR1 as SQVTM and CDR2 as ANQGSEA. This CDR3 spans 12 amino acids. Trimming stripped 5 bases from V and 2 bases from J, with 7 bases between.

CDR3 in amino acids: CASREGQGESYEQYF. CDR3 coding DNA: TGTGCCAGCAGAGAGGGACAGGGGGAGTCCTACGAGCAGTACTTC. The rearrangement uses TRBV6-1 and TRBJ2-7, with 11 bases that match TRBD1. This CDR3 contains 15 residues. Losses at the gene ends were 6 bases for V and 1 base for J; bases not matched to a gene: 5. Looked up from germline, CDR1 is MNHNS and CDR2 is SASEGT.

In nucleotides, the CDR3 is TGTGCCAGCAGTTTAAGGGGCAGGGCGGAGACCCAGTACTTC. The encoded protein is CASSLRGRAETQYF. The chain employs TRBV28 and TRBJ2-5; a weak D match, TRBD1 (5 bases). The CDR3 is 14 residues long. V was cut by 2 bases and J by 5 bases, with 12 bases left in between. Germline V gene sequence: CDR1 MDHEN, CDR2 SYDVKM.

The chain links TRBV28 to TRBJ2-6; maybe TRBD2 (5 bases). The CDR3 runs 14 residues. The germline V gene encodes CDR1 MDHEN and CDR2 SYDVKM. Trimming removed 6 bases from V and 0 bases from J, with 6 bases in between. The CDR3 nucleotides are TGTGCCAGCAGAGGGAGCTCTGGGGCCAACGTCCTGACTTTC. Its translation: CASRGSSGANVLTF.

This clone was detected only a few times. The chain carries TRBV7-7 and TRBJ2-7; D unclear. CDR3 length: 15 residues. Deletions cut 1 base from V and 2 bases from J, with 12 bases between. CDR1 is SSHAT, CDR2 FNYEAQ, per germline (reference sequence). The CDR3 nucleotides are TGTGCCAGCAGCTTAGACGTAACTACTGCCTACGAGCAGTACTTC. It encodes CASSLDVTTAYEQYF. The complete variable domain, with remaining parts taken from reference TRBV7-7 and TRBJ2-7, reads GAGVSQSPRYKVTKRGQDVTLRCDPISSHATLYWYQQALGQGPEFLTYFNYEAQPDKSGLPSDRFSAERPEGSISTLTIQRTEQRDSAMYRCASSLDVTTAYEQYFGPGTRLTVT.

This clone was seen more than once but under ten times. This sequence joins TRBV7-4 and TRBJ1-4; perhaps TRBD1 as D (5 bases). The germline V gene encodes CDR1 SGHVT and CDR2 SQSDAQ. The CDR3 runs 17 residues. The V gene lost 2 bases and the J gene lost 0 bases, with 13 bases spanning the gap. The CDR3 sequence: CASSLHRTSATNEKLFF. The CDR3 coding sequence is TGTGCCAGCAGCTTACACAGGACGTCTGCAACTAATGAAAAACTGTTTTTT.

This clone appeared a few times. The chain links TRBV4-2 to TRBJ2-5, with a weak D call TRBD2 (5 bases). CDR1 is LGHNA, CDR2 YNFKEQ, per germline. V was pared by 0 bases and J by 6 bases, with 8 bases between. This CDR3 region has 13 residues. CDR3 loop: CASSQDRGQTQYF. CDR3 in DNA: TGTGCCAGCAGCCAAGATCGAGGGCAGACCCAGTACTTC.

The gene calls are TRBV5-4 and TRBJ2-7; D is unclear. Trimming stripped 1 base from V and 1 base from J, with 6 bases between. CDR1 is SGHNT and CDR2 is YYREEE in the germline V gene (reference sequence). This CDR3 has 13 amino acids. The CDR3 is CASSLYSSYEQYF. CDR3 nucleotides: TGTGCCAGCAGCTTGTACAGTTCCTACGAGCAGTACTTC.

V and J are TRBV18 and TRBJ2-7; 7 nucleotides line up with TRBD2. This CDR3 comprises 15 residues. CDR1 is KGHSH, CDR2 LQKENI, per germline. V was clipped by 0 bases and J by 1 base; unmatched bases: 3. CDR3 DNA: TGTGCCAGCTCACCACCGCTAGCGGCGTCCTACGAGCAGTACTTC. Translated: CASSPPLAASYEQYF.

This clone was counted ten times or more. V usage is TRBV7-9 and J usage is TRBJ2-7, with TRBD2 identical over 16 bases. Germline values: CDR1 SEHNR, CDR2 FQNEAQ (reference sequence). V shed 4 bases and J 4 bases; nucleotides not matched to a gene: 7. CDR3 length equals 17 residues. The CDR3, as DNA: TGTGCCAGCAGCTCAGAGGGGACTAGCGGGAGGGCTTACGAGCAGTACTTC. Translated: CASSSEGTSGRAYEQYF.